This section outlines one T cell receptor beta chain sequence together with its context. Assay: immunoSEQ multiplex PCR; the TCRdb copy retains only in-frame clones and omits some. This table holds a few million clones, roughly 92% found once. The sample is drawn from a study of shared clonotypes between healthy human individuals. Per the germline V gene, CDR1 is SGHTA and CDR2 is FQGNSA. Trimming pared 5 bases from V and 4 bases from J, leaving 18 bases between. The CDR3 consists of 15 residues. This chain connects TRBV7-2 to TRBJ2-7; D ambiguous. Sequencing used naive CD4+ T cells sorted from blood. The subset here: CD45RA+ positively selected. The TCR originated in a man in his late teens or twenties in good health. CDR3 sequence: CASSVDPAAGYEQYF. The DNA of the CDR3 is TGTGCCAGCAGCGTAGATCCAGCAGCAGGTTACGAGCAGTACTTC.